This record looks at one T cell receptor (beta chain) sequence and its context. The data were obtained in a study of blood T cell repertoires in COVID-19. About the research overall: Sites across the United States, Italy and Spain contributed samples from acute and convalescent COVID-19.

In germline, CDR1 is SGHTA, CDR2 FQGNSA. CDR3 length: 17 residues. V shed 3 bases and J 1 base; nucleotides not matched to a gene: 10. Methods used by the authors: Quantification of nucleated cells was approximated via reference gene primer amplification. Profiled with immunoSEQ multiplex PCR; TCRdb holds only in-frame clones, not every one. Clonal size and the V and J genes are those of that table, whereas D and trimming came from the DNA. The sample lists some 170,000 clones; roughly 80% were seen once. This rearrangement joins TRBV7-2 to TRBJ2-5, with 8 positions matching TRBD2. The sequenced sample was peripheral blood. The sequence was collected from a woman aged 40 to 50 with COVID-19, enrolled during active disease. CDR3 region: CASSLFPGGSGQETQYF. In nucleotides, the CDR3 is TGTGCCAGCAGCTTGTTCCCGGGAGGGAGCGGCCAAGAGACCCAGTACTTC. Full variable domain (outside the CDR3, taken from reference TRBV7-2 and TRBJ2-5): GAGVSQSPSNKVTEKGKDVELRCDPISGHTALYWYRQSLGQGLEFLIYFQGNSAPDKSGLPSDRFSAERTGGSVSTLTIQRTQQEDSAVYLCASSLFPGGSGQETQYFGPGTRLLVL.